This T cell receptor (beta chain) appears in the sequencing data of a study of OX40 agonist ivuxolimab in advanced cancers. Only in-frame clones appear in the TCRdb table, and some are missing; sequencing was by immunoSEQ multiplex PCR. The top ten clones hold over 20% of a sample with tens of thousands of clones, about 82% of them seen once. Looked up from germline, CDR1 is SGHVS and CDR2 is FNYEAQ. This CDR3 is 15 amino acids long. Between the trimmed V and J ends, which lost 0 bases and 7 bases, there was a span of 12 bases. This material consisted of CD4+ or CD8+ T cells sorted from blood, taken in a trial of the OX40 agonist ivuxolimab. The chain has TRBV7-6 and TRBJ2-2; D gene ambiguous. The sequence was collected from an adult with an advanced solid tumor such as melanoma, head and neck, liver or kidney cancer. CDR3 DNA sequence: TGTGCCAGCAGCTTAGCGCAGCGTCCTGGCGGGGAGCTGTTTTTT. Translating gives CASSLAQRPGGELFF.